The 14 T cell receptor beta chains reported below all come from one sample, sequenced in a study of control samples from healthy donors and cancer patients. Assay used: immunoSEQ multiplex PCR; TCRdb lists only in-frame clones, some missing. The repertoire holds 100,000 or so clones, with 90% to 95% as singletons. Sequenced input: blood. The receptors stem from a woman in her twenties or thirties in good health.

The CDR3 here is CASSPPGARGEQYF. For the CDR3, the DNA is TGTGCCAGCTCACCACCGGGGGCCCGGGGCGAGCAGTACTTC. The rearrangement joins TRBV18 to TRBJ2-7; a weak D match, TRBD1 (6 bases). Trimming removed 0 bases at V and 6 bases at J, with 12 bases between. Per the germline V gene, CDR1 is KGHSH and CDR2 is LQKENI. The CDR3 spans 14 residues.

This clone has only one observation. The chain combines TRBV28 with TRBJ1-1, with D tentatively TRBD1 (5 bases). The CDR3 contains 13 residues. Germline lookup yields CDR1 MDHEN and CDR2 SYDVKM. V lost 0 bases and J lost 7, with 9 bases in between. CDR3 protein: CASSLWGRGEAFF. Here the CDR3 DNA reads TGTGCCAGCAGTTTATGGGGGAGGGGTGAAGCTTTCTTT.

The rearrangement links TRBV30 to TRBJ2-3, with D possibly being TRBD1 (6 bases). Germline V lookup: CDR1 GTSNPN, CDR2 SVGIG (reference sequence). Trimming pared 0 bases from V and 0 bases from J, leaving 10 bases between. The CDR3 spans 15 residues. CDR3 nucleotide sequence: TGTGCCTGGAGTGTAGGGACATTTAGCACAGATACGCAGTATTTT. Its protein is CAWSVGTFSTDTQYF.

The gene calls are TRBV3-1 (or the pseudogene TRBV3-2) and TRBJ2-6; D unresolved. This CDR3 is built from 15 residues. The V and J ends lost 0 bases and 4 bases respectively, with 7 bases between them. Germline CDR1 reads LGHDT; CDR2 reads YNNKEL (reference sequence). DNA for the CDR3: TGTGCCAGCAGCCAAGATCTCGTCGGGGCCAACGTCCTGACTTTC. Translated: CASSQDLVGANVLTF.

The chain recombines TRBV18 with TRBJ2-2; no definite D call. The V and J ends lost 0 bases and 0 bases respectively, with 8 bases between them. The germline CDR1 and CDR2 sequences are KGHSH and LQKENI. The CDR3 runs 16 residues. DNA of the CDR3: TGTGCCAGCTCACCACCGACATACGCGAACACCGGGGAGCTGTTTTTT. Residues: CASSPPTYANTGELFF.

J is TRBJ2-7 and V is TRBV7-9; TRBD1 aligns across 7 bases. Per the germline V gene, CDR1 is SEHNR and CDR2 is FQNEAQ (reference sequence). The trim removed 1 base at V and 2 bases at J, leaving 14 bases unmatched. There are 18 residues in the CDR3. The chain's CDR3 is CASSLGTGSTGRTYEQYF. CDR3 coding DNA: TGTGCCAGCAGCTTAGGCACGGGGTCGACAGGGCGAACCTACGAGCAGTACTTC.

The V gene is TRBV27, the J gene TRBJ1-2, with D tentatively TRBD1 (6 bases). The CDR3 contains 16 residues. The germline V gene has CDR1 MNHEY and CDR2 SMNVEV (reference sequence). Trimming left V 7 bases short and J 4 bases short, with 22 bases between. This CDR3 reads CASNGAGIKGGYGYTF. CDR3 bases: TGTGCCAGCAATGGGGCAGGGATTAAGGGGGGCTATGGCTACACCTTC.

J is TRBJ2-7 and V is TRBV10-3, with D maybe TRBD1 (6 bases). Germline loops: CDR1 ENHRY, CDR2 SYGVKD. This CDR3 spans 12 amino acids. Trimming stripped 4 bases from V and 9 bases from J, with 13 bases between. CDR3: CAISGQGLVQYF. Written as DNA, the CDR3 is TGTGCCATCAGTGGCCAGGGGCTCGTGCAGTACTTC.

This clone appeared a single time. The chain combines TRBV4-1 with TRBJ2-3; D is uncertain. Germline lookup yields CDR1 MGHRA and CDR2 YSYEKL. This CDR3 is built from 11 residues. The V gene lost 3 bases and the J gene lost 7 bases, with 5 bases spanning the gap. For the CDR3, the DNA is TGCGCCAGCAGCCAGTCGAATACGCAGTATTTT. Translating it yields CASSQSNTQYF.

The chain uses TRBV5-4 and TRBJ1-1; D uncertain. The CDR3 contains 13 residues. Trimming cost V 0 bases and J 1 base, with 4 bases left between them. Germline lookup yields CDR1 SGHNT and CDR2 YYREEE (reference sequence). In nucleotides, the CDR3 is TGTGCCAGCAGCTTGGGGGCGAACACTGAAGCTTTCTTT. It encodes CASSLGANTEAFF. The complete variable domain, with remaining parts taken from reference TRBV5-4 and TRBJ1-1, reads ETGVTQSPTHLIKTRGQQVTLRCSSQSGHNTVSWYQQALGQGPQFIFQYYREEENGRGNFPPRFSGLQFPNYSSELNVNALELDDSALYLCASSLGANTEAFFGQGTRLTVV.

The chain joins TRBV5-1 to TRBJ2-1; 10 bases line up with TRBD2. The germline V gene encodes CDR1 SGHRS and CDR2 YFSETQ. V lost 4 bases, J lost 6 bases, and 7 bases stayed unmatched. The CDR3 length is 15 residues. In DNA form, the CDR3 reads TGCGCCAGCAGCCCTCTAGCGGGAGTCGTCAATGAGCAGTTCTTC. This codes for CASSPLAGVVNEQFF.

The chain combines TRBV18 with TRBJ1-6, with unresolved D. The CDR3 is 14 residues long. CDR1 and CDR2 (germline): KGHSH, LQKENI. Trimming stripped 6 bases from V and 8 bases from J, with 14 bases between. In nucleotides, the CDR3 is TGTGCCAGCTCCACGTCGGCCAGCTATTCACCCCTCCACTTT. It specifies CASSTSASYSPLHF.

The chain is built from TRBV2 and TRBJ1-5, with a tentative D call TRBD1 (6 bases). The CDR3 loop spans 16 amino acids. Germline lookup yields CDR1 SNHLY and CDR2 FYNNEI. V was cut by 4 bases and J by 3 bases, with 16 bases left in between. CDR3 sequence reads: CASSGGGGGHNQPQHF. The DNA of the CDR3 is TGTGCCAGCAGTGGGGGCGGGGGCGGACACAATCAGCCCCAGCATTTT.

The V call is TRBV7-8, the J call TRBJ1-5; D call uncertain. Deletions cut 1 base from V and 0 bases from J, with 4 bases between. The germline gives CDR1 SGHVS, CDR2 FQNEAQ. The length of the CDR3 is 14 residues. CDR3 DNA sequence: TGTGCCAGCAGCTTAGTGGATAGCAATCAGCCCCAGCATTTT. Translated, it gives CASSLVDSNQPQHF.